In this sample, the clone carrying this T cell receptor (beta chain) turned up a few times. Its cognate antigen is unknown. Trimming took 2 bases from V and 0 from J, leaving 5 bases between them. The CDR3 is 15 amino acids. Germline-derived CDR1 and CDR2 are MNHEY and SVGAGI. On average, the one heparinised blood draw given by each donor was about 120 mL. This record comes from a study of beta chain features in type 1 diabetes. Isolated RNA was reverse transcribed in full, so expressed TCRB transcripts were sequenced. Sequencing used immunoSEQ multiplex PCR; TCRdb keeps in-frame clones, though not all of them. This table holds hundreds of thousands of clones, roughly 13% found once. Points from the study as a whole: VDJ junctions from patients with type 1 diabetes contained fewer insertions and more deletions. Across all four CD4+ subsets, people with type 1 diabetes showed modestly shorter TCRB CDR3s. In comparison with healthy donors, patients had naive, central memory and Treg TCRB repertoires that appeared more similar. Cells that show high TCR expression could be over-represented by cDNA sequencing.

V is TRBV6-5 and J is TRBJ2-6; D unresolved. This receptor was taken from a young man with type 1 diabetes. Sequencing was carried out using naive CD4+ T cells from blood. CDR3 in DNA: TGTGCCAGCAGTTACGCACACTCTGGGGCCAACGTCCTGACTTTC. This encodes CASSYAHSGANVLTF.